One sample yielded the 21 T cell receptor beta chains listed below, sequenced in a study of cytomegalovirus exposure and HLA in healthy donors. PCR primers comprised 60 Vbeta and 13 Jbeta primers. Clones were read by immunoSEQ multiplex PCR, and TCRdb kept only the in-frame ones, dropping some. The sample contains about 73,000 clones, about 68% of which appear only once. Sequenced material: PBMCs. These receptors all come from a woman aged 50 to 60 in good health and CMV-seropositive.

As for this clone: The same CDR3 is also encoded by other DNA sequences in this sample. The chain has TRBV6-5 and TRBJ2-7, with D perhaps TRBD2 (5 bases). The V end was cut by 3 bases, the J end by 5 bases, with 11 bases between. The germline V gene encodes CDR1 MNHEY and CDR2 SVGAGI. The CDR3 loop spans 13 amino acids. This CDR3 reads CASSYSRGHEQYF. The CDR3, as DNA: TGTGCCAGCAGTTATTCCCGAGGGCACGAGCAGTACTTC.

The chain carries TRBV6-1 and TRBJ1-2; TRBD1 aligns across 7 bases. This CDR3 is 14 amino acids long. V was clipped by 5 bases and J by 6 bases; unmatched bases: 9. In germline, CDR1 is MNHNS, CDR2 SASEGT. The CDR3 loop reads CASSQTGGGDGYTF. The CDR3 DNA follows: TGTGCCAGCAGTCAAACGGGAGGGGGCGATGGCTACACCTTC.

This clone appeared a few times. The J gene is TRBJ1-4, the V gene TRBV28; TRBD1 might be the D (6 bases). Germline V lookup: CDR1 MDHEN, CDR2 SYDVKM. V was shortened by 7 bases and J by 7 bases, with 13 bases between the two germline ends. The CDR3 totals 13 residues. This chain's CDR3 is CASKATGSEKLFF. Written as DNA, the CDR3 is TGTGCCAGCAAAGCTACAGGGAGTGAAAAACTGTTTTTT.

In its sample, this clone was seen once. J is TRBJ1-2 and V is TRBV18; tentative D call: TRBD1 (6 bases). This CDR3 has 13 amino acids. Germline lookup yields CDR1 KGHSH and CDR2 LQKENI. Trimming cost V 5 bases and J 4 bases, with 11 bases left between them. The CDR3 loop is CASSVQGSYGYTF. For the CDR3, the DNA is TGTGCCAGCTCAGTTCAGGGGAGCTATGGCTACACCTTC.

V gene TRBV28 combines with J gene TRBJ1-1; D unresolved. CDR1 is MDHEN and CDR2 is SYDVKM in the germline V gene. Trimming left V 2 bases short and J 5 bases short, with 15 bases between. The CDR3 totals 15 residues. CDR3 region: CASSLGDTGNTEAFF. For the CDR3, the DNA is TGTGCCAGCAGTTTAGGCGACACGGGAAATACTGAAGCTTTCTTT.

The chain combines TRBV6-1 with TRBJ2-5; 8 positions match TRBD1. The CDR3 spans 14 residues. Germline assignment: CDR1 MNHNS and CDR2 SASEGT. The V gene end was trimmed by 4 bases and the J gene end by 5 bases; junction bases not matched to a gene: 6. CDR3: CASSGGQGWETQYF. In DNA, the CDR3 is TGTGCCAGCAGTGGTGGACAGGGCTGGGAGACCCAGTACTTC.

The chain is built from TRBV20-1 and TRBJ2-5, with D tentatively TRBD2 (5 bases). The CDR3 spans 11 residues. Germline loops: CDR1 DFQATT, CDR2 SNEGSKA (reference sequence). Trimming took off 6 bases at V and 4 bases at J, with 9 bases between the two ends. The CDR3 region is CSATMGETQYF. CDR3 in DNA: TGCAGTGCGACTATGGGAGAGACCCAGTACTTC.

The rearrangement links TRBV19 to TRBJ1-5, with TRBD1 as a possible D gene (6 bases). This CDR3 spans 17 amino acids. The V and J ends lost 5 bases and 0 bases respectively, with 17 bases between them. From germline, CDR1 is LNHDA and CDR2 SQIVND (reference sequence). CDR3 sequence (DNA): TGTGCCAGTAGTCTTCCAAGGGGGGGGGCTAGCAATCAGCCCCAGCATTTT. The encoded protein is CASSLPRGGASNQPQHF.

This sequence joins TRBV27 and TRBJ2-7; a weak D match, TRBD2 (5 bases). Trimming took off 4 bases at V and 4 bases at J, with 11 bases between the two ends. Per germline, CDR1 MNHEY and CDR2 SMNVEV (reference sequence). The length of the CDR3 is 13 residues. The CDR3 DNA sequence: TGTGCCAGCAGTTCGACTACCCGGTACGAGCAGTACGTC. Its translation: CASSSTTRYEQYV.

The rearrangement joins TRBV6-5 to TRBJ1-2; D possibly corresponds to TRBD1 (5 bases). This CDR3 spans 15 amino acids. V shed 6 bases and J shed 1 base, with 15 bases lying between them. CDR1 is MNHEY, CDR2 SVGAGI, per germline. CDR3 region: CASRGREGFNYGYTF. CDR3 DNA sequence: TGTGCCAGCAGGGGGAGGGAGGGGTTTAACTATGGCTACACCTTC.

The chain recombines TRBV11-2 with TRBJ2-5, with 10 bases identical to TRBD1. The last part of the DNA fits TRBJ2-7 better; the J call may be wrong. The CDR3 consists of 16 residues. In germline, CDR1 is SGHAT, CDR2 FQNNGV. The DNA for the CDR3 is TGTGCCAGCAGCTTAGGCCCGGACAGGGGGTTTAACGAGCAGTACTTC. Protein product: CASSLGPDRGFNEQYF.

Written as DNA, the CDR3 is TGTGCCAGACACAGGGATTCCACTGGAAACACCATATATTTT. Protein: CARHRDSTGNTIYF. The chain carries TRBV27 and TRBJ1-3, with D possibly matching TRBD1 (6 bases). CDR1 MNHEY and CDR2 SMNVEV come from the germline V gene (reference sequence). V was cut by 9 bases and J by 2 bases, with 14 bases left in between. The CDR3 covers 14 residues.

This clone was found once. The V gene is TRBV27, the J gene TRBJ2-3; TRBD2 aligns across 14 bases. The germline V gene has CDR1 MNHEY and CDR2 SMNVEV (reference sequence). Trimming cost V 2 bases and J 8 bases; bases outside gene matches: 0. This CDR3 has 14 residues. The CDR3 bases are TGTGCCAGCAGTTTAGGACTAGCGGGGGGTACGCAGTATTTT. Its translation is CASSLGLAGGTQYF.

The chain recombines TRBV27 with TRBJ1-3, with a weak D call TRBD1 (5 bases). Per germline, CDR1 MNHEY and CDR2 SMNVEV (reference sequence). The CDR3 extends over 16 amino acids. With 0 bases removed from V and 9 bases from J, the gap between germline ends came to 18 bases. The CDR3 here is CASSLSWGERVSTIYF. CDR3 in DNA: TGTGCCAGCAGTTTATCTTGGGGGGAGCGGGTGAGCACCATATATTTT.

The rearrangement joins TRBV6-1 to TRBJ1-1; D is unclear. The CDR3 consists of 13 residues. V was trimmed by 6 bases and J by 1 base, leaving 9 bases between them. Germline CDR1 MNHNS, CDR2 SASEGT. For the CDR3, the DNA is TGTGCCAGCAGCCCCCGGGAGAACACTGAAGCTTTCTTT. Translated, it gives CASSPRENTEAFF.

This clone was seen just once. The chain links TRBV5-1 to TRBJ2-5, with 7 bases aligning to TRBD2. V gave up 1 base and J gave up 2 bases; unmatched junction bases: 5. CDR1 SGHRS and CDR2 YFSETQ come from the germline V gene. The CDR3 totals 15 residues. CDR3 DNA: TGCGCCAGCAGCTTGCTCGGCGGGGGACAAGAGACCCAGTACTTC. Its protein product is CASSLLGGGQETQYF.

This chain connects TRBV2 to TRBJ1-2; a possible D gene is TRBD1 (6 bases). Germline V gives CDR1 SNHLY, CDR2 FYNNEI. V lost 6 bases and J 7 bases, leaving 21 bases between the germline ends. CDR3 length: 15 amino acids. The CDR3 DNA reads TGTGCCAGCAGGGCGACAGGAGTTAGATCCGGTGGCTACACCTTC. It specifies CASRATGVRSGGYTF.

This chain joins TRBV28 and TRBJ2-5; no clear D. CDR1 and CDR2 (germline): MDHEN, SYDVKM. CDR3 size: 13 residues. Trimming removed 7 bases from V and 7 bases from J, with 16 bases in between. The CDR3 region is CASTSDSRGTQYF. The CDR3 DNA follows: TGTGCCAGCACCTCCGATAGCCGAGGGACCCAGTACTTC.

The chain employs TRBV10-2 and TRBJ2-7; 14 nucleotides agree with TRBD2. Germline trimming cut 7 bases from V and 4 bases from J; bases unmatched to any gene: 9. The CDR3 loop spans 16 amino acids. Germline loops: CDR1 WSHSY, CDR2 SAAADI. This CDR3 reads CASTSRGTSGGYEQYF. CDR3 bases: TGCGCCAGCACCTCGAGGGGGACTAGCGGGGGTTACGAGCAGTACTTC.

A few counts support this clone. The rearrangement uses TRBV7-9 and TRBJ1-2; 7 bases are shared with TRBD1. V lost 1 base and J lost 3; bases outside the gene matches: 2. This CDR3 spans 14 amino acids. Germline V gene sequence: CDR1 SEHNR, CDR2 FQNEAQ (reference sequence). This CDR3 is CASSLDGTDYGYTF. In DNA form, the CDR3 reads TGTGCCAGCAGCTTAGATGGGACAGACTATGGCTACACCTTC.

This clone was seen more than once but under ten times. This rearrangement joins TRBV6-1 to TRBJ2-5, with 8 positions matching TRBD1. Germline assignment: CDR1 MNHNS and CDR2 SASEGT. This CDR3 is 14 amino acids long. The trim removed 3 bases at V and 2 bases at J, leaving 2 bases unmatched. The CDR3 coding sequence is TGTGCCAGCAGTGACCGGGACAGGCAAGAGACCCAGTACTTC. Protein: CASSDRDRQETQYF.